Included here is one T cell receptor (beta chain) sequence, with context. Only a few counts were recorded for this clone. The antigen this receptor binds is unknown. No much larger clone exists at a distance of one base, and base qualities are not known. Additional DNA sequences in this sample encode the identical CDR3. Taken from the germline V gene (reference sequence), the CDR1 and CDR2 loops are MNHNY and SVGAGI. V loses 1 base, J loses 0 bases, and the germline ends lie 1 base apart. The CDR3 covers 14 residues, taking in both the cysteine and the phenylalanine. The entry retains the CDR3 DNA only, 42 bases that are in frame from base 1. The entry originates in a study of cytotoxic CD8 clonotypes in ibrutinib-treated CLL (dated by TCRdb to the early 2020s). As for the study more broadly: The cohort included more than 14 treatment-naive and approximately eleven relapsed/refractory patients; 17 were IGHV unmutated. Responses were partial in 24 patients and complete in 2; after median approximately 5.5 years follow-up, about 15 stayed in remission and 12 progressed. Samples at response were collected after a median of around twelve months of treatment, with a range of about 6 to 36 months. On average, each sample yielded around 270,000 productive templates and about 100,000 productive rearrangements. Longitudinal samples were obtainable from about 30% of the 86 participants in the trial. Cryopreserved peripheral blood mononuclear cells were collected before treatment, at response, and at either disease progression or sustained remission. Every sample from remission and from progressive disease was obtained while the patients were still on ibrutinib. Points the paper makes about the study in general: Sampling times were not matched between sustained-remission and progressing patients, and lymph node repertoires were not studied. Public clonotypes were found to be uncommon and were observed to contract or remain stable during treatment; the increase in clonality was shown to reflect expansion of private clonotypes at ibrutinib response. At baseline, clonality was higher than in age-matched healthy donors and showed a strong correlation with circulating CD8+ T-cell counts. An increase in clonality was observed at ibrutinib response, with clonality remaining stable during sustained remission and falling back toward baseline at progression.

A MiSeq instrument was used for deep resolution sequencing, which targeted depths ranging from 1 in 1 million up to 1 in 200,000 T cells, with coverage averaging 10x for each clonotype. TCR beta libraries were generated with the immunoSEQ hsTCRB Kit. The original pipeline was this. ImmunoSEQ Data Assistant and ImmunoSEQ Analyzer were used for data analysis, and V, D and J genes were assigned according to IMGT definitions. Clonality, with values ranging from 0 to 1, was calculated as one minus the normalized Shannon entropy of productive rearrangement frequencies. Only overrepresented clonotypes making up at least 0.05% of the repertoire of each patient were included in the public clonotype analysis. Around 12 age-matched healthy donor repertoires from immuneACCESS were used as controls for clonality. TCRdb's version of the immuneACCESS table is confined to in-frame rearrangements and falls short of the full clone set. An unresolved V gene accounts for under half of the shortfall where checked; the remainder is of unknown origin. For V, J and clone size, that table is used; D and trimming come from the DNA. Recorded for this sample are approximately 130,000 clones; around 80% of them occurred a single time. Of the sample, about 3.5% falls within the top ten clones.

The time point label of this sample denotes: less than 30 months on ibrutinib. Roughly 2 micrograms of genomic DNA were extracted from cryopreserved PBMCs for TCR beta library preparation. Longitudinal blood samples from CLL patients on ibrutinib monotherapy underwent high-throughput TCR beta sequencing. The patients took part in an open-label, single-center phase 2 trial of ibrutinib monotherapy. The source of this sequence is a human donor with chronic lymphocytic leukemia. The sample here was PBMCs, taken after 24 months of ibrutinib treatment. In this chain, TRBV6-6 is recombined with TRBJ1-6, with the D gene too uncertain to name. The CDR3 region: CASSYFSYNSPLHF. The DNA is TGTGCCAGCAGTTACTTCTCCTATAATTCACCCCTCCACTTT.